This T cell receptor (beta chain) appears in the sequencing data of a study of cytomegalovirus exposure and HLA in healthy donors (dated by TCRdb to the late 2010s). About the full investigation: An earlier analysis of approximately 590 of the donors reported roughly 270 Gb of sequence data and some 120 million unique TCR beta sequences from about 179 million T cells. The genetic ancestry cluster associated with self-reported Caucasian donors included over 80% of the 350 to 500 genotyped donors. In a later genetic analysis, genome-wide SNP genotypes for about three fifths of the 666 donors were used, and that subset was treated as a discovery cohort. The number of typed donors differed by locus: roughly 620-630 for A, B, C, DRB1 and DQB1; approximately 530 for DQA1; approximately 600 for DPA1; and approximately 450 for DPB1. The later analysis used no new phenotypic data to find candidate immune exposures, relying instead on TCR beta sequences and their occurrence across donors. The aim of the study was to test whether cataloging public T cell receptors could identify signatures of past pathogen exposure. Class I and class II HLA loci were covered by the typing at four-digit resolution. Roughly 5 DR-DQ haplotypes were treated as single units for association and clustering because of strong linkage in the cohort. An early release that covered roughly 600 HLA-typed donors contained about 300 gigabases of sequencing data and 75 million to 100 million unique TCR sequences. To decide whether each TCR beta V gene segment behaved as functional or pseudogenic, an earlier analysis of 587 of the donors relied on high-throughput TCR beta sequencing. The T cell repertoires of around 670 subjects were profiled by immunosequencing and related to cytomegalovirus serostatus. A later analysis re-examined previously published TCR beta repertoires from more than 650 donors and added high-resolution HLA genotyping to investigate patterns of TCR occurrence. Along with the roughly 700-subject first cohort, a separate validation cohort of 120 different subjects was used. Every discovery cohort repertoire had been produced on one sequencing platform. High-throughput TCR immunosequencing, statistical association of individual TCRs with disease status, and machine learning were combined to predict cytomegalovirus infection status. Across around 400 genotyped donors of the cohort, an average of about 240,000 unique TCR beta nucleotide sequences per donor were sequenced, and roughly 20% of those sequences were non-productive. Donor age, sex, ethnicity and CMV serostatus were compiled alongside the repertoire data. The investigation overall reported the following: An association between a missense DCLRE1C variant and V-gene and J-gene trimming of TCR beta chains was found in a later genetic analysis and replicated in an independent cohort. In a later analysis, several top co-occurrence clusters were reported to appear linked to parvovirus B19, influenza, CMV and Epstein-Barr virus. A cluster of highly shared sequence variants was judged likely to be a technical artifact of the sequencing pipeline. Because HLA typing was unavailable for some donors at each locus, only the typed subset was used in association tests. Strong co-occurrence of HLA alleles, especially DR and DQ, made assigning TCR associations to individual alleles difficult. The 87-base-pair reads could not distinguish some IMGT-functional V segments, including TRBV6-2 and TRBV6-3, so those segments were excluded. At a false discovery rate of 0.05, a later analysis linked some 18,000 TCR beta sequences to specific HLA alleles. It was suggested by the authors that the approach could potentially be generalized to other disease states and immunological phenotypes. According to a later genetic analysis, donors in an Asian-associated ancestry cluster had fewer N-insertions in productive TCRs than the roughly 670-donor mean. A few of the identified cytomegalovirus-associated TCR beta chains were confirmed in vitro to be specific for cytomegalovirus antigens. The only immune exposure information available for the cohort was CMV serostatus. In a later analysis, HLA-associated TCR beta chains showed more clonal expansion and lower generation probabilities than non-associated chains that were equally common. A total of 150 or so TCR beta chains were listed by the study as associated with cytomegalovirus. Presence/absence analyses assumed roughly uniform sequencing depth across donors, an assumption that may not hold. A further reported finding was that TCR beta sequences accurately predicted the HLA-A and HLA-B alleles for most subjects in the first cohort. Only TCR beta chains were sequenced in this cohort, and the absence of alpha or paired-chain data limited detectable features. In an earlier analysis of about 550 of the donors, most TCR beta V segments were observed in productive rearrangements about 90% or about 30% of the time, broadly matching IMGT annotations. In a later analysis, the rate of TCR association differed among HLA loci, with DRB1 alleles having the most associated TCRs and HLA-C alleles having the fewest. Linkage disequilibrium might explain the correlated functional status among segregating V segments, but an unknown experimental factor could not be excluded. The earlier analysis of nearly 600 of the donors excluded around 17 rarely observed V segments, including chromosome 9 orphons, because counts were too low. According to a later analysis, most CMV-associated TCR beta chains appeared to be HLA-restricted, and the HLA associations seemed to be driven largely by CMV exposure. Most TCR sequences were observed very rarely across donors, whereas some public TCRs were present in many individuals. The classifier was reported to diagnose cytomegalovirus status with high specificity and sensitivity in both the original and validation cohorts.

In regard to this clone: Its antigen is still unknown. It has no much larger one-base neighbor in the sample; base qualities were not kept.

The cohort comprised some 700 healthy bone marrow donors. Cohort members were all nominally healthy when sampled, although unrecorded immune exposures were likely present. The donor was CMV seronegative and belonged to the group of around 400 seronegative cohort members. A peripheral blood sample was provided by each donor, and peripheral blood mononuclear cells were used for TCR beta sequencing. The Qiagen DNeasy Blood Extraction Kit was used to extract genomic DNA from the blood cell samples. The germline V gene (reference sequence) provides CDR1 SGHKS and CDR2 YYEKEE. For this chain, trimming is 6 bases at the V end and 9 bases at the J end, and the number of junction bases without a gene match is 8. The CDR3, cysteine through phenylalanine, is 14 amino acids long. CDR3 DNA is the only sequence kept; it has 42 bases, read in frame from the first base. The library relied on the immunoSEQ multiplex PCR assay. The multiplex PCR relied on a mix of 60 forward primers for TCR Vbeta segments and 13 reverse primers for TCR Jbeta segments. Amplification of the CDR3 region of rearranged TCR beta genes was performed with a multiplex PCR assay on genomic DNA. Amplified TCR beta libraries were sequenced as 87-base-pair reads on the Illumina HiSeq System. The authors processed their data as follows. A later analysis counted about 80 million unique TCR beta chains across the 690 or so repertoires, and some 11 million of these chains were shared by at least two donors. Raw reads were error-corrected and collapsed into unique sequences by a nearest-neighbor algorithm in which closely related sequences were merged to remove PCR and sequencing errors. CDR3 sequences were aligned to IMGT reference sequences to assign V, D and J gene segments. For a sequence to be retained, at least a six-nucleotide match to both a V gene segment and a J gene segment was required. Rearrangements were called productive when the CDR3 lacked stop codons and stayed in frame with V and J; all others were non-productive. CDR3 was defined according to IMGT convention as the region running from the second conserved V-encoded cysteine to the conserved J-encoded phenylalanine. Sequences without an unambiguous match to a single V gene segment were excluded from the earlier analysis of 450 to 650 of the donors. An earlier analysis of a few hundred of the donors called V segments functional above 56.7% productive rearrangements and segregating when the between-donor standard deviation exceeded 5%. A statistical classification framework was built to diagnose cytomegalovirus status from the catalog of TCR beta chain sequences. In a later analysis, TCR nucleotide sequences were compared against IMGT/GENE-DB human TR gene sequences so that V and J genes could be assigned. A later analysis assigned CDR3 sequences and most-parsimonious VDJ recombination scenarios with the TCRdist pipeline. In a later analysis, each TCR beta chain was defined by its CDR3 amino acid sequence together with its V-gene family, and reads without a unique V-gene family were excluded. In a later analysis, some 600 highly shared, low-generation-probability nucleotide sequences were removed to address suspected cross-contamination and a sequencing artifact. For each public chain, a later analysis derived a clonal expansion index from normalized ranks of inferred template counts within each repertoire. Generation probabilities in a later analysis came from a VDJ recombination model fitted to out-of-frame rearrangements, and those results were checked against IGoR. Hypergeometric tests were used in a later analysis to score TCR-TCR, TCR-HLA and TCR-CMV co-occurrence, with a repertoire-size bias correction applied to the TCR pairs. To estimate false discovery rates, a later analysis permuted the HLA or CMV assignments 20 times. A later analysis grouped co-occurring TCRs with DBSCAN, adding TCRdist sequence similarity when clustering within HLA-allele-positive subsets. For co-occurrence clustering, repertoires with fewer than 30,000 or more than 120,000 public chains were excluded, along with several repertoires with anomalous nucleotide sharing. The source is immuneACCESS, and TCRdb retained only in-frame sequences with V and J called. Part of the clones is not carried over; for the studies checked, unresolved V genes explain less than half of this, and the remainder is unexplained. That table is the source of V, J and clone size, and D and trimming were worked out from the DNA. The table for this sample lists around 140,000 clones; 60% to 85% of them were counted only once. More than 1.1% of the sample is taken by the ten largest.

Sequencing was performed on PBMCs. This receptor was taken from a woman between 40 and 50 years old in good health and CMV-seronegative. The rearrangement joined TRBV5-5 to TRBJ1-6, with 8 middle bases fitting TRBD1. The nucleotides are TGTGCCAGCAACGACAGGGGCCTTGGTTCACCCCTCCACTTT. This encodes CASNDRGLGSPLHF.